This TCR beta chain is from a study of blood T cells in healthy people across ages. Between the trimmed V and J ends, which lost 6 bases and 7 bases, there was a span of 15 bases. The length of the CDR3 is 12 residues. The germline CDR1 and CDR2 sequences are DFQATT and SNEGSKA (reference sequence). Sample-barcoded 5' priming and a J-beta primer mix drove a second PCR of roughly 6 to 12 cycles. MiXCR, applied by TCRdb to the 5' RACE reads, yields one record per CDR3 protein. The sample holds 1.5 million to 2 million distinct CDR3 sequences; about 30% are singletons and the top ten take 6.5% to 8.5%. The sequenced sample consisted of blood. The source is a woman in her 30s in good health. The chain employs TRBV20-1 and TRBJ1-1, with unresolved D. The CDR3 bases are TGCAGTGCACCAAACAGAGGTAATGAAGCTTTCTTT. Its translation: CSAPNRGNEAFF.